The 27 T cell receptor beta chains listed next were all sequenced from one sample in a study of radiotherapy plus CTLA-4 blockade in lung cancer. The assay was immunoSEQ multiplex PCR, and TCRdb's table has in-frame clones only and misses some. The data hold about 88,000 clones, with about three quarters observed a single time. The material was peripheral blood, obtained from a patient treated with radiotherapy plus ipilimumab. Receptors originate from a human donor with non-small cell lung cancer that progressed on radiotherapy plus ipilimumab.

This sequence joins TRBV19 and TRBJ1-5; D is uncertain. Germline CDR1 is LNHDA and CDR2 is SQIVND (reference sequence). The CDR3 extends over 18 amino acids. Trimming removed 5 bases at V and 1 base at J, with 21 bases between. CDR3 protein: CASSGQTSPEGSNQPQHF. CDR3 in DNA: TGTGCCAGTAGTGGTCAGACCTCGCCCGAAGGGAGCAATCAGCCCCAGCATTTT.

The chain joins TRBV11-2 to TRBJ1-1; tentatively, D is TRBD1 (5 bases). Germline values: CDR1 SGHAT, CDR2 FQNNGV. CDR3 length: 15 residues. Trimming pared 6 bases from V and 1 base from J, leaving 15 bases between. This CDR3 reads CASRPRGEWNTEAFF. Here the CDR3 DNA reads TGTGCCAGCAGACCTCGGGGCGAATGGAACACTGAAGCTTTCTTT.

The chain has TRBV5-1 and TRBJ1-5; 10 bases are a match to TRBD1. V trimming: 4 bases; J trimming: 5 bases; junction bases outside the gene matches: 3. Germline V gives CDR1 SGHRS, CDR2 YFSETQ. There are 14 residues in the CDR3. CDR3 in DNA: TGCGCCAGCAGCCCGACAGGGGGCTATCAGCCCCAGCATTTT. Its protein is CASSPTGGYQPQHF.

V gene TRBV6-6 combines with J gene TRBJ2-5; tentatively, D is TRBD1 (6 bases). The CDR3 covers 14 residues. Germline loops: CDR1 MNHNY, CDR2 SVGAGI (reference sequence). Trimming pared 7 bases from V and 11 bases from J, leaving 23 bases between. CDR3 amino acids: CASTSDRVHWEQYF. Here the CDR3 DNA reads TGTGCCAGCACCTCGGACAGAGTACATTGGGAGCAGTACTTC.

V usage is TRBV27 and J usage is TRBJ2-1; a weak D match, TRBD2 (6 bases). V was cut by 10 bases and J by 8 bases, with 12 bases left in between. The length of the CDR3 is 11 residues. Germline lookup yields CDR1 MNHEY and CDR2 SMNVEV (reference sequence). The CDR3 sequence: CATFGGDEQFF. In DNA, the CDR3 is TGTGCCACCTTTGGAGGGGATGAGCAGTTCTTC.

In its sample, this clone was seen a few times. Other DNA sequences in this sample translate to the same CDR3. V and J are TRBV28 and TRBJ1-1; the match to TRBD1 covers 12 bases. The V gene end was trimmed by 3 bases and the J gene end by 1 base; junction bases not matched to a gene: 0. Germline V gene data show CDR1 as MDHEN and CDR2 as SYDVKM. The CDR3 runs 15 residues. This chain's CDR3 is CASSLGQGANTEAFF. The CDR3 coding sequence is TGTGCCAGCAGTTTGGGACAGGGGGCGAACACTGAAGCTTTCTTT.

The V call is TRBV6-1, the J call TRBJ1-3, with 8 bases fitting TRBD1. V shed 1 base and J 9 bases; nucleotides not matched to a gene: 5. The CDR3 sequence is 14 residues long. The germline V gene has CDR1 MNHNS and CDR2 SASEGT. DNA for the CDR3: TGTGCCAGCAGTGAAGTGGGACAGGCCGCCACCATATATTTT. Translated, it gives CASSEVGQAATIYF.

The chain has TRBV9 and TRBJ1-3; TRBD1 matches at 7 bases. J lost 0 bases, V lost 4 bases, and 7 bases had no gene match. The CDR3 consists of 16 residues. Germline CDR1 and CDR2: SGDLS and YYNGEE. CDR3 residues: CASSKGQLSSGNTIYF. The CDR3 bases are TGTGCCAGCAGCAAGGGACAGCTTAGCTCTGGAAACACCATATATTTT.

The chain uses TRBV15 and TRBJ1-1; no definite D call. Between the trimmed V and J ends, which lost 1 base and 4 bases, there was a span of 10 bases. Germline CDR1 and CDR2: LNHNV and YYDKDF (reference sequence). This CDR3 contains 14 residues. CDR3 sequence reads: CATSRGQPSTEAFF. DNA for the CDR3: TGTGCCACCAGCAGAGGACAACCCAGCACTGAAGCTTTCTTT.

This clone was observed a handful of times. The V and J genes are TRBV5-6 and TRBJ1-4; D uncertain. With 3 bases removed from V and 8 bases from J, the gap between germline ends came to 11 bases. The germline V gene has CDR1 SGHDT and CDR2 YYEEEE. This CDR3 has 13 amino acids. CDR3 DNA sequence: TGTGCCAGCAGCTCGTGGATGGGAGAAAAACTGTTTTTT. Encoded protein: CASSSWMGEKLFF.

The gene calls are TRBV4-1 and TRBJ1-2; D gene unclear. The CDR3 runs 16 residues. Trimming removed 1 base from V and 1 base from J, with 13 bases in between. The germline gives CDR1 MGHRA, CDR2 YSYEKL. CDR3 coding DNA: TGCGCCAGCAGCCAAGGGTCCGGACTCGATAACTATGGCTACACCTTC. This translates into CASSQGSGLDNYGYTF.

This sequence joins TRBV11-2 and TRBJ1-1; D unresolved. The CDR3 has 15 residues. V dropped 5 bases and J dropped 1 base, with 14 bases sitting between them. Germline V lookup: CDR1 SGHAT, CDR2 FQNNGV. The CDR3 sequence: CASSTDGAWNTEAFF. The CDR3 nucleotides are TGTGCCAGCAGCACAGACGGAGCTTGGAACACTGAAGCTTTCTTT.

The chain joins TRBV6-5 to TRBJ1-3, with TRBD1 as a possible D gene (6 bases). V lost 5 bases, J lost 8 bases, and 16 bases lay in between. This CDR3 is built from 14 residues. The germline V gene encodes CDR1 MNHEY and CDR2 SVGAGI. CDR3 loop: CASSPRSKGDTIYF. In DNA form, the CDR3 reads TGTGCCAGCAGTCCCCGGAGTAAGGGGGACACCATATATTTT.

This chain joins TRBV5-1 and TRBJ2-2; maybe TRBD1 (5 bases). The CDR3 extends over 18 amino acids. The ends were cut back, 0 bases at V and 0 bases at J, with 15 bases in the middle. CDR1 SGHRS and CDR2 YFSETQ come from the germline V gene. The CDR3 here is CASSLAPPAGTNTGELFF. The CDR3 nucleotides read TGCGCCAGCAGCTTGGCCCCTCCCGCAGGGACGAACACCGGGGAGCTGTTTTTT.

This clone was found once. The J gene is TRBJ2-7, the V gene TRBV4-1, with a weak D call TRBD1 (5 bases). Germline assignment: CDR1 MGHRA and CDR2 YSYEKL. V shed 5 bases and J shed 4 bases, with 12 bases lying between them. This CDR3 is built from 13 residues. This chain's CDR3 is CASSGQGSYEQYF. CDR3 DNA sequence: TGCGCCAGCAGCGGGCAGGGTTCTTACGAGCAGTACTTC.

This clone is a singleton in its sample. The rearrangement uses TRBV14 and TRBJ2-7, with 11 positions matching TRBD2. The CDR3 extends over 16 amino acids. Per germline, CDR1 SGHDN and CDR2 FVKESK. J lost 3 bases, V lost 5 bases, and 9 bases had no gene match. CDR3 nucleotides: TGTGCCAGCAGCGGGGGGACTAGCGGAATTTACTACGAGCAGTACTTC. Residues: CASSGGTSGIYYEQYF. The whole variable domain, remainder taken from reference TRBV14 and TRBJ2-7, is EAGVTQFPSHSVIEKGQTVTLRCDPISGHDNLYWYRRVMGKEIKFLLHFVKESKQDESGMPNNRFLAERTGGTYSTLKVQPAELEDSGVYFCASSGGTSGIYYEQYFGPGTRLTVT.

The CDR3 DNA is TGTGCCAGCAGCCGTTCCGGGGGGCAAGGCACAGATACGCAGTATTTT. Its translation: CASSRSGGQGTDTQYF. J is TRBJ2-3 and V is TRBV7-6, with D tentatively TRBD2 (7 bases). The CDR3 consists of 16 residues. V was cut by 5 bases and J by 1 base, with 16 bases left in between. Looked up from germline, CDR1 is SGHVS and CDR2 is FNYEAQ.

The gene calls are TRBV28 and TRBJ1-2, with D tentatively TRBD1 (6 bases). The CDR3 loop spans 16 amino acids. The V and J ends lost 2 bases and 2 bases respectively, with 15 bases between them. Germline CDR1 is MDHEN and CDR2 is SYDVKM. In nucleotides, the CDR3 is TGTGCCAGCAGTTTAGAACAGGGTGAACTCAACTATGGCTACACCTTC. This gives the protein CASSLEQGELNYGYTF.

The rearrangement links TRBV27 to TRBJ1-2; 10 nucleotides match TRBD1. CDR1 is MNHEY and CDR2 is SMNVEV in the germline V gene (reference sequence). The CDR3 is made up of 15 amino acids. Losses at the gene ends were 5 bases for V and 8 bases for J; bases not matched to a gene: 11. The CDR3, as DNA: TGTGCCAGCAGTCCCGACAGGGGGCATGGAGGGGGCTACACCTTC. Protein: CASSPDRGHGGGYTF.

The chain has TRBV7-3 and TRBJ2-1; D may be TRBD1 or TRBD2 (5 bases each). CDR3 length: 15 amino acids. Deletions cut 3 bases from V and 8 bases from J, with 17 bases between. The V gene's germline CDR1 is SGHTA and CDR2 FQGTGA. The CDR3 is CASSFGDGGGYEQFF. Here the CDR3 DNA reads TGTGCCAGCAGCTTCGGGGACGGTGGCGGCTATGAGCAGTTCTTC.

The V gene is TRBV11-2, the J gene TRBJ2-5; D is ambiguous. Trimming stripped 1 base from V and 5 bases from J, with 11 bases between. This CDR3 comprises 14 residues. CDR1 is SGHAT and CDR2 is FQNNGV in the germline V gene. Here the CDR3 reads CASSLGPAGETQYF. CDR3 DNA: TGTGCCAGCAGCTTAGGGCCAGCCGGTGAGACCCAGTACTTC.

This chain connects TRBV28 to TRBJ2-7; the D call may be TRBD1 or TRBD2 (5 bases each). The germline gives CDR1 MDHEN, CDR2 SYDVKM. V was clipped by 6 bases and J by 4 bases, with 19 bases between them. This CDR3 region has 15 residues. The CDR3 is CASRPLGAGYYEQYF. In DNA, the CDR3 is TGTGCCAGCAGACCCTTAGGGGCGGGTTATTACGAGCAGTACTTC.

The chain carries TRBV7-6 and TRBJ2-7, with a weak D call TRBD1 (6 bases). With 2 bases removed from V and 2 bases from J, the gap between germline ends came to 13 bases. This CDR3 region has 15 residues. Germline V gives CDR1 SGHVS, CDR2 FNYEAQ. CDR3 region: CASSLITGNTYEQYF. In nucleotides, the CDR3 is TGTGCCAGCAGCTTAATCACAGGGAACACCTACGAGCAGTACTTC.

The sample holds a few counts of this clone. J is TRBJ2-7 and V is TRBV4-1, with 7 bases matching TRBD2. V shed 4 bases and J 2 bases; nucleotides not matched to a gene: 5. The CDR3 is 14 amino acids. Germline V gene data show CDR1 as MGHRA and CDR2 as YSYEKL. This CDR3 is CASSPGGDPYEQYF. DNA of the CDR3: TGCGCCAGCAGCCCTGGGGGGGATCCCTACGAGCAGTACTTC.

The sample holds a few counts of this clone. The chain employs TRBV7-6 and TRBJ2-1, with 9 bases identical to TRBD2. J was trimmed by 5 bases and V by 5 bases; bases with no gene match: 13. The V gene's germline CDR1 is SGHVS and CDR2 FNYEAQ. This CDR3 has 17 amino acids. CDR3 sequence: CASSRGQSGRSDNEQFF. The DNA of the CDR3 is TGTGCCAGCAGCCGGGGCCAAAGCGGGAGGTCCGACAATGAGCAGTTCTTC.

The rearrangement links TRBV11-2 to TRBJ1-6; D is undetermined. Trimming shortened V by 8 bases and J by 0 bases, and 5 bases separated the two germline ends. Per germline, CDR1 SGHAT and CDR2 FQNNGV. The CDR3 has 13 residues. This CDR3 reads CASQSSYNSPLHF. CDR3 bases: TGTGCCAGCCAGAGCTCCTATAATTCACCCCTCCACTTT.

This chain joins TRBV29-1 and TRBJ2-7, with 7 positions matching TRBD1. Germline trimming cut 6 bases from V and 5 bases from J; bases unmatched to any gene: 13. Per germline, CDR1 SQVTM and CDR2 ANQGSEA. There are 14 residues in the CDR3. CDR3: CSVPLPGQYNEQYF. CDR3 coding DNA: TGCAGCGTCCCACTCCCGGGACAGTATAACGAGCAGTACTTC.